This T cell receptor (beta chain) was sequenced in a study of blood T cell repertoires in COVID-19. Overall study: The study drew acute and convalescent COVID-19 samples from the United States, Italy and Spain. T cells, B-cell-depleted T cells, or PBMCs supplied cDNA or gDNA.

Authors' analysis steps: Quantification of nucleated cells was approximated via reference gene primer amplification. The table came from immunoSEQ multiplex PCR; TCRdb's copy has only in-frame clones and leaves some out. V and J calls and clone size are copied from that table; D and trimming were computed from the DNA. Of roughly 140,000 clones in the sample, roughly 80% were seen once. The receptor's source is a man aged 65 to 85 with acute or convalescent COVID-19. Sequences were obtained from peripheral blood.

CDR3 residues: CASSPDGGASASNYGYTF. The CDR3 DNA reads TGTGCCAGCAGCCCCGACGGCGGGGCTTCAGCCTCTAACTATGGCTACACCTTC. This sequence joins TRBV3-1 (or the pseudogene TRBV3-2) and TRBJ1-2; perhaps TRBD1 as D (5 bases). The V and J ends lost 4 bases and 0 bases respectively, with 21 bases between them. The germline V gene encodes CDR1 LGHDT and CDR2 YNNKEL (reference sequence). There are 18 residues in the CDR3.